The next 2 T cell receptor beta chains were all read from a single sample in a study of shared clonotypes between healthy human individuals. Measured with immunoSEQ multiplex PCR; TCRdb has only the in-frame clones, and not every one. Among about half a million clones, less than 80% were seen once, and the ten largest hold 9.5% to 15%. Source material: PBMCs. These receptors all come from a middle-aged woman in good health. Some clones in this sample may be carry-over from other donors' samples.

This clone was seen ten or more times. V and J are TRBV2 and TRBJ1-4; a weak D match, TRBD1 (6 bases). Germline V CDR1 and CDR2: SNHLY, FYNNEI. The CDR3 spans 14 residues. Trimming stripped 3 bases from V and 6 bases from J, with 11 bases between. The CDR3 sequence: CASSDRGLDEKLFF. In DNA form, the CDR3 reads TGTGCCAGCAGTGATCGGGGGCTGGATGAAAAACTGTTTTTT.

The rearrangement links TRBV6-6 to TRBJ2-3, with D perhaps TRBD2 (5 bases). The CDR3 has 13 residues. Germline V gene lookup returns CDR1 MNHNY and CDR2 SVGAGI (reference sequence). V lost 4 bases and J lost 3, with 8 bases in between. The CDR3 protein is CASSSRVTDTQYF. The CDR3 DNA is TGTGCCAGCAGTTCGAGGGTAACAGATACGCAGTATTTT.